The text below deals with one TCR beta chain. This specimen belongs to a study of T cells in Graves' hyperthyroidism and ophthalmopathy. V was pared by 4 bases and J by 4 bases, with 8 bases of the junction left unmatched. The CDR3 is 15 residues long. CDR1 SGDLS and CDR2 YYNGEE come from the germline V gene. Regions amplified from RNA transcripts were the TCR beta CDR3 regions. The HTBI primer set was used in a first-round RT-PCR of the TCR CDR3. A single record per CDR3 protein comes from TCRdb applying MiXCR to the multiplex PCR reads. Here the sample spans over 350,000 distinct CDR3 sequences, more than 12% being singletons.

Sequenced material: blood. The sequence was obtained from a man in his forties or fifties with Graves' ophthalmopathy. V and J are TRBV9 and TRBJ2-7; 10 bases map to TRBD2. CDR3 bases: TGTGCCAGCAGCCCCAGCGGACTAGCGGAATACGAGCAGTACTTC. Translated: CASSPSGLAEYEQYF.